The 14 T cell receptor beta chains presented below share a single source sample, sequenced in a study of blood T cells in healthy people across ages. Then a second PCR, running roughly 6 to 11 cycles, was carried out with a sample-barcoded 5' primer and a J-beta primer mix. MiXCR, run by TCRdb on the 5' RACE reads, gives a single entry per CDR3 protein. The sample has around 1,800,000 distinct CDR3 sequences; roughly two fifths are singletons. Sample: blood. The receptors were gathered from a human donor in good health.

The V and J genes are TRBV6-6 and TRBJ2-1, with 11 bases identical to TRBD2. V lost 0 bases and J lost 8; bases outside the gene matches: 6. Germline values: CDR1 MNHNY, CDR2 SVGAGI (reference sequence). The CDR3 length is 16 residues. CDR3 amino acids: CASSYSQISGGDEQFF. CDR3 bases: TGTGCCAGCAGTTACTCTCAGATTAGCGGGGGGGATGAGCAGTTCTTC.

This chain uses TRBV6-6 with TRBJ2-1, with 9 bases identical to TRBD2. The CDR3 sequence is 15 residues long. Trimming cost V 7 bases and J 4 bases; bases outside gene matches: 8. Looked up from germline, CDR1 is MNHNY and CDR2 is SVGAGI (reference sequence). The CDR3 region has the DNA TGTGCCAGCACTCTGGCTAGCGGGAAGTACAATGAGCAGTTCTTC. Residues: CASTLASGKYNEQFF.

This clonotype has just a few counts. An end of the junction differs from the germline gene, which may be a read error. The rearrangement joins TRBV12-3 or TRBV12-4 to TRBJ2-2; 13 bases fit TRBD2. The CDR3 loop spans 15 amino acids. Here the CDR3 DNA reads TGTGCCGGCAGGCGACTAGCGGGGGGTATCGGGGAGCTGTTTTTT. Translated: CAGRRLAGGIGELFF.

The chain is built from TRBV9 and TRBJ2-3; TRBD1 matches at 9 bases. This CDR3 has 16 residues. V gave up 4 bases and J gave up 4 bases; unmatched junction bases: 10. CDR1 is SGDLS, CDR2 YYNGEE, per germline. CDR3: CASSQDRDRVADTQYF. CDR3 coding DNA: TGTGCCAGCAGCCAAGACCGGGACAGGGTCGCAGATACGCAGTATTTT.

The J gene is TRBJ1-1, the V gene TRBV30; D uncertain. This CDR3 has 12 amino acids. From germline, CDR1 is GTSNPN and CDR2 SVGIG (reference sequence). V was shortened by 7 bases and J by 8 bases, with 17 bases between the two germline ends. The CDR3 bases are TGTGCCTCTCAAAATGGGGAGATGGAAGCTTTCTTT. As protein: CASQNGEMEAFF. Filled out from reference TRBV30 and TRBJ1-1, the complete variable domain reads SQTIHQWPATLVQPVGSPLSLECTVEGTSNPNLYWYRQAAGRGLQLLFYSVGIGQISSEVPQNLSASRPQDRQFILSSKKLLLSDSGFYLCASQNGEMEAFFGQGTRLTVV.

This rearrangement joins TRBV5-1 to TRBJ1-4; D unclear. Between the trimmed V and J ends, which lost 1 base and 1 base, there was a span of 8 bases. Germline-derived CDR1 and CDR2 are SGHRS and YFSETQ. The CDR3 extends over 15 amino acids. This CDR3 is CASSLIGETNEKLFF. The CDR3, as DNA: TGCGCCAGCAGCTTGATCGGGGAAACTAATGAAAAACTGTTTTTT.

This clonotype was observed a few times. The chain joins TRBV4-3 to TRBJ2-4; D tentatively fits TRBD1 or TRBD2 (5 bases each). V was clipped by 0 bases and J by 7 bases, with 10 bases between them. Germline V gene lookup returns CDR1 LGHNA and CDR2 YSLEER. There are 14 residues in the CDR3. The CDR3: CASSQDSRENIQYF. CDR3 coding DNA: TGCGCCAGCAGCCAAGATTCCAGGGAGAACATTCAGTACTTC.

This CDR3 is CSAGSGAELPQHF. As DNA, the CDR3 is TGCAGTGCTGGCTCAGGGGCAGAGCTGCCCCAGCATTTT. This rearrangement joins TRBV20-1 to TRBJ1-5, with D maybe TRBD1 (6 bases). Germline CDR1 is DFQATT and CDR2 is SNEGSKA (reference sequence). V dropped 5 bases and J dropped 9 bases, with 17 bases sitting between them. The CDR3 sequence is 13 residues long.

For this clonotype: One end of the junction varies from germline; a read error may be responsible. The chain recombines TRBV5-6 with TRBJ2-6, with D possibly being TRBD1 or TRBD2 (5 bases each). This CDR3 has 15 amino acids. Germline-derived CDR1 and CDR2 are SGHDT and YYEEEE. Here the CDR3 DNA reads TGTGCCAGCAGCCCCTCTAGCTCTGGGGCCAACATCCTGACTTTC. This gives the protein CASSPSSSGANILTF.

This clonotype was seen a few times. V usage is TRBV20-1 and J usage is TRBJ2-1; a possible D gene is TRBD2 (7 bases). The CDR3 totals 15 residues. Germline V gene sequence: CDR1 DFQATT, CDR2 SNEGSKA (reference sequence). Deletions cut 0 bases from V and 9 bases from J, with 18 bases between. CDR3 sequence: CSARDLRGAMGEQFF. Written as DNA, the CDR3 is TGCAGTGCTAGAGATTTACGGGGGGCTATGGGTGAGCAGTTCTTC.

This clonotype was found a few times. The chain combines TRBV5-6 with TRBJ2-7; D assignment may be TRBD1 or TRBD2 (5 bases each). Looked up from germline, CDR1 is SGHDT and CDR2 is YYEEEE. CDR3 length: 16 residues. The ends were cut back, 0 bases at V and 5 bases at J, with 18 bases in the middle. The CDR3 protein is CASSLDQGPDRNEQYF. CDR3 sequence (DNA): TGTGCCAGCAGCTTGGACCAGGGACCAGATCGTAACGAGCAGTACTTC.

This chain uses TRBV6-5 with TRBJ2-3; D might be TRBD1 or TRBD2, each matching 6 bases. The CDR3 has 16 amino acids. Germline values: CDR1 MNHEY, CDR2 SVGAGI. Trimming took 2 bases from V and 6 from J, leaving 18 bases between them. The chain's CDR3 is CASSYKGDLQTDTQYF. Written as DNA, the CDR3 is TGTGCCAGCAGTTACAAGGGGGACTTGCAAACGGATACGCAGTATTTT.

The chain links TRBV20-1 to TRBJ2-4; D ambiguous. The J call may be in error: the DNA end matches TRBJ2-5 better. The CDR3 extends over 13 amino acids. Germline CDR1 reads DFQATT; CDR2 reads SNEGSKA (reference sequence). The CDR3 nucleotides read TGCAGTGCTAGATCGGACCCTCCGGAGACCCAGTACTTC. The encoded protein is CSARSDPPETQYF.

The genes are TRBV28 and TRBJ1-4, with D unclear. The CDR3 sequence is 13 residues long. The germline V and J ends were trimmed by 1 base and 7 bases, with 7 bases remaining between them. Germline assignment: CDR1 MDHEN and CDR2 SYDVKM. The CDR3 coding sequence is TGTGCCAGCAGTTTATCCTTTAGTGAAAAACTGTTTTTT. Translating it yields CASSLSFSEKLFF.